Below are 25 T cell receptor beta chains sequenced from a single sample in a study of radiotherapy plus CTLA-4 blockade in lung cancer (dated by TCRdb to about 2018). The library was prepared using the immunoSEQ multiplex PCR assay. TCRdb re-hosts the immuneACCESS table, in-frame sequences only. Its copies lack some clones; in the studies checked, an unresolved V gene accounts for under half of them, and the cause for the rest is not known. Present in this sample are tens of thousands of clones, roughly 80% of which were seen just once. The leading ten clones occupy roughly 7.2% of the sample. The specimen comprised peripheral blood, sampled from a patient treated with radiotherapy plus ipilimumab. The receptor set was obtained from a human donor with non-small cell lung cancer who had stable disease on radiotherapy plus ipilimumab.

J is TRBJ1-6 and V is TRBV29-1, with 9 positions matching TRBD1. This CDR3 is built from 13 residues. The germline V gene has CDR1 SQVTM and CDR2 ANQGSEA. V trimming: 4 bases; J trimming: 6 bases; junction bases outside the gene matches: 1. The CDR3 loop reads CSVGGQGNSPLHF. The CDR3 DNA is TGCAGCGTTGGGGGACAGGGTAATTCACCCCTCCACTTT.

The chain recombines TRBV30 with TRBJ1-4, with no clear D. Germline lookup yields CDR1 GTSNPN and CDR2 SVGIG (reference sequence). This CDR3 has 14 residues. V lost 2 bases to trimming and J lost 1 base, with 8 bases between them. The CDR3 DNA reads TGTGCCTGGAGTCTGGACGGAACTAATGAAAAACTGTTTTTT. Protein: CAWSLDGTNEKLFF.

The chain links TRBV28 to TRBJ1-1, with 9 bases identical to TRBD1. J gave up 1 base and V 3 bases, and 3 bases lay outside the gene matches. In germline, CDR1 is MDHEN, CDR2 SYDVKM. The CDR3 extends over 15 amino acids. The CDR3 region is CASSLATGGNTEAFF. In nucleotides, the CDR3 is TGTGCCAGCAGTTTGGCGACAGGGGGGAACACTGAAGCTTTCTTT. The entire variable domain, with the rest obtained from reference TRBV28 and TRBJ1-1, is as follows: DVKVTQSSRYLVKRTGEKVFLECVQDMDHENMFWYRQDPGLGLRLIYFSYDVKMKEKGDIPEGYSVSREKKERFSLILESASTNQTSMYLCASSLATGGNTEAFFGQGTRLTVV.

CDR3 DNA sequence: TGTGCCAGCAGGGCGAGGGGTTACGAGCAGTACTTC. Amino acids: CASRARGYEQYF. The rearrangement links TRBV6-6 to TRBJ2-7; tentatively, D is TRBD1 or TRBD2 (5 bases each). Per the germline V gene, CDR1 is MNHNY and CDR2 is SVGAGI (reference sequence). The CDR3 consists of 12 residues. V was cut by 6 bases and J by 4 bases, with 10 bases left in between.

This chain links TRBV11-2 with TRBJ2-3; D gene unclear. V dropped 1 base and J dropped 3 bases, with 11 bases sitting between them. Per germline, CDR1 SGHAT and CDR2 FQNNGV. There are 15 residues in the CDR3. For the CDR3, the DNA is TGTGCCAGCAGCTTAGCGGGCCACGGGACAGATACGCAGTATTTT. Protein: CASSLAGHGTDTQYF.

The chain has TRBV5-1 and TRBJ1-6, with D unresolved. CDR1 is SGHRS, CDR2 YFSETQ, per germline. Trimming left V 8 bases short and J 0 bases short, with 12 bases between. This CDR3 spans 15 amino acids. The CDR3 region is CASTAASSYNSPLHF. DNA for the CDR3: TGCGCCAGTACCGCCGCGAGCTCCTATAATTCACCCCTCCACTTT.

CDR3 residues: CASSGRGAGNTIYF. Here the CDR3 DNA reads TGTGCCAGCAGTGGCCGGGGGGCCGGAAACACCATATATTTT. V is TRBV27 and J is TRBJ1-3; D is perhaps TRBD1 (6 bases). Deletions cut 5 bases from V and 4 bases from J, with 12 bases between. CDR1 is MNHEY, CDR2 SMNVEV, per germline (reference sequence). The CDR3 totals 14 residues.

This clone has a single count. The J gene is TRBJ1-1, the V gene TRBV7-9; D remains ambiguous. Germline V gene sequence: CDR1 SEHNR, CDR2 FQNEAQ (reference sequence). V lost 5 bases to trimming and J lost 12 bases, with 16 bases between them. CDR3 length: 12 residues. CDR3 DNA sequence: TGTGCCAGCAGCCCACCAAGTGGGTGGCCTTTCTTT. Its protein product is CASSPPSGWPFF.

This chain uses TRBV11-1 with TRBJ1-2; D is undetermined. Trimming pared 1 base from V and 5 bases from J, leaving 8 bases between. This CDR3 has 13 amino acids. CDR1 and CDR2 (germline): SGHAT, FQDESV (reference sequence). The CDR3 sequence: CASSLGGGYGYTF. The CDR3 DNA follows: TGTGCCAGCAGCTTAGGGGGAGGATATGGCTACACCTTC.

The V gene is TRBV7-6, the J gene TRBJ1-3, with 7 bases that match TRBD1. The CDR3 runs to 14 residues. From germline, CDR1 is SGHVS and CDR2 FNYEAQ. V lost 4 bases to trimming and J lost 2 bases; unmatched junction nucleotides: 2. The CDR3 sequence: CASSSGQPGNTIYF. The CDR3 coding sequence is TGTGCCAGCAGCTCGGGACAGCCTGGAAACACCATATATTTT.

V is TRBV18 and J is TRBJ1-1, with 8 bases that match TRBD1. The germline gives CDR1 KGHSH, CDR2 LQKENI. The CDR3 extends over 14 amino acids. Trimming cost V 8 bases and J 5 bases; bases outside gene matches: 10. Here the CDR3 DNA reads TGTGCCAGCCCACAGGGGGGCGAGGGGACTGAAGCTTTCTTT. Translated, it gives CASPQGGEGTEAFF.

This chain uses TRBV30 with TRBJ1-5; D not certain. The CDR3 runs 13 residues. V lost 3 bases to trimming and J lost 5 bases, with 11 bases between them. Germline V CDR1 and CDR2: GTSNPN, SVGIG (reference sequence). The CDR3 bases are TGTGCCTGGAGCAACGGGGAGGATCAGCCCCAGCATTTT. Its protein product is CAWSNGEDQPQHF.

J is TRBJ1-2 and V is TRBV29-1, with a weak D call TRBD1 (5 bases). Germline-derived CDR1 and CDR2 are SQVTM and ANQGSEA. Trimming removed 5 bases at V and 3 bases at J, with 16 bases between. The CDR3 is made up of 14 amino acids. Here the CDR3 DNA reads TGCAGCGTTAACAAAGACAGAGCTTACTATGGCTACACCTTC. The encoded protein is CSVNKDRAYYGYTF.

This sequence joins TRBV11-3 and TRBJ2-7; 10 bases agree with TRBD1. Trimming removed 4 bases from V and 4 bases from J; junction bases left unmatched: 4. There are 14 residues in the CDR3. Germline V gives CDR1 SGHNT, CDR2 YENEEA. The CDR3 sequence: CASSWGDRGYEQYF. The CDR3 DNA follows: TGTGCCAGCAGCTGGGGGGACAGGGGTTACGAGCAGTACTTC.

CDR3 nucleotide sequence: TGTGCCAGCATGAAATCTGGGGCCAACGTCCTGACTTTC. Translation gives CASMKSGANVLTF. The chain joins TRBV25-1 to TRBJ2-6; D not certain. The CDR3 contains 13 residues. The germline CDR1 and CDR2 sequences are MGHDK and SYGVNS. V was shortened by 7 bases and J by 1 base, with 5 bases between the two germline ends.

This clone was recorded a few times. The V and J genes are TRBV30 and TRBJ2-7, with 8 bases matching TRBD1. This CDR3 has 13 amino acids. The V gene end was trimmed by 4 bases and the J gene end by 2 bases; junction bases not matched to a gene: 4. The germline CDR1 and CDR2 sequences are GTSNPN and SVGIG (reference sequence). CDR3 in amino acids: CAWKDRVAYEQYF. Written as DNA, the CDR3 is TGTGCCTGGAAGGACAGGGTCGCCTACGAGCAGTACTTC.

V usage is TRBV4-1 and J usage is TRBJ1-2; D possibly corresponds to TRBD1 (6 bases). Trimming cost V 1 base and J 8 bases, with 14 bases left between them. CDR3 length: 14 residues. Germline V gene data show CDR1 as MGHRA and CDR2 as YSYEKL. The CDR3 sequence is CASSQVGGPGGYTF. CDR3 in DNA: TGCGCCAGCAGCCAAGTTGGGGGCCCGGGGGGCTACACCTTC.

This rearrangement joins TRBV20-1 to TRBJ2-7; D remains unclear. CDR3 length: 11 amino acids. The V and J ends lost 5 bases and 3 bases respectively, with 8 bases between them. In germline, CDR1 is DFQATT, CDR2 SNEGSKA (reference sequence). CDR3 DNA: TGCAGTGCTCTTAACGGCTACGAGCAGTACGTC. It codes for CSALNGYEQYV.

The V and J genes are TRBV6-5 and TRBJ2-2; no definite D call. The V end lost 1 base, the J end lost 4 bases, and 10 bases lay between the germline ends. The V gene's germline CDR1 is MNHEY and CDR2 SVGAGI. The CDR3 spans 15 residues. The CDR3 reads CASSYLALSTGELFF. The DNA of the CDR3 is TGTGCCAGCAGTTACTTGGCTCTGTCCACCGGGGAGCTGTTTTTT.

The chain uses TRBV6-6 and TRBJ2-7, with 7 positions matching TRBD1. Germline V gene lookup returns CDR1 MNHNY and CDR2 SVGAGI (reference sequence). The CDR3 is 14 residues long. V shed 7 bases, J shed 0 bases, and the junction held 6 bases outside the gene matches. CDR3 nucleotides: TGTGCCAGCACCATAAGGGACAGCTCCTACGAGCAGTACTTC. The encoded protein is CASTIRDSSYEQYF.

The chain joins TRBV6-1 to TRBJ2-5, with a tentative D call TRBD1 (5 bases). Trimming took off 10 bases at V and 1 base at J, with 10 bases between the two ends. The germline CDR1 and CDR2 sequences are MNHNS and SASEGT. The CDR3 covers 12 residues. The CDR3 loop reads CATKGFQETQYF. In DNA, the CDR3 is TGTGCCACCAAGGGGTTCCAAGAGACCCAGTACTTC.

V and J are TRBV6-6 and TRBJ2-2; D call uncertain. Germline V gives CDR1 MNHNY, CDR2 SVGAGI (reference sequence). This CDR3 contains 14 residues. V was cut by 6 bases and J by 2 bases, with 10 bases left in between. DNA for the CDR3: TGTGCCAGCAGGCCCCACCTAAACACCGGGGAGCTGTTTTTT. Translation: CASRPHLNTGELFF.

This chain connects TRBV5-1 to TRBJ2-2; unclear D gene. Germline CDR1 SGHRS, CDR2 YFSETQ. There are 11 residues in the CDR3. V lost 0 bases, J lost 10 bases, and 4 bases lay in between. The CDR3 DNA is TGCGCCAGCAGCTTGGGGGCGGAGCTGTTTTTT. Its protein product is CASSLGAELFF.

This rearrangement joins TRBV18 to TRBJ2-7; 8 bases align to TRBD2. From germline, CDR1 is KGHSH and CDR2 LQKENI. J gave up 3 bases and V 2 bases, and 6 bases lay outside the gene matches. The CDR3 runs to 15 residues. The CDR3 loop reads CASSPGGGTLYEQYF. The CDR3 DNA sequence: TGTGCCAGCTCACCAGGCGGGGGGACCCTCTACGAGCAGTACTTC.

The genes are TRBV6-6 and TRBJ1-5; D gene unclear. Germline CDR1 reads MNHNY; CDR2 reads SVGAGI (reference sequence). The CDR3 has 13 amino acids. V was trimmed by 7 bases and J by 1 base, leaving 8 bases between them. The DNA of the CDR3 is TGTGCCAGCAACAGCGGGAGCAATCAGCCCCAGCATTTT. It encodes CASNSGSNQPQHF.